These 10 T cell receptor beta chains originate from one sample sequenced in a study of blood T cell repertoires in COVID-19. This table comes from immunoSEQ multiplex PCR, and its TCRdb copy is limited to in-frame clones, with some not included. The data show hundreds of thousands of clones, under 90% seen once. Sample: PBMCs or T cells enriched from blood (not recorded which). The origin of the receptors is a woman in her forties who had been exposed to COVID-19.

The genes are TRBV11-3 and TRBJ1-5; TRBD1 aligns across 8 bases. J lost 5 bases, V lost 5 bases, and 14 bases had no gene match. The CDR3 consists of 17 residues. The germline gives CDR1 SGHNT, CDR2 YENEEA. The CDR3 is CASSPDRRDRLYQPQHF. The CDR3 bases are TGTGCCAGCAGCCCAGACCGCCGGGACAGGTTGTATCAGCCCCAGCATTTT.

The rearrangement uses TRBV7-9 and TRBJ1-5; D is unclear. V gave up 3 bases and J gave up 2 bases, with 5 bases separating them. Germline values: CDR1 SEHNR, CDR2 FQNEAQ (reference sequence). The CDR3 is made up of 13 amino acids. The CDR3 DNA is TGTGCCAGCAGCTTCGGGGGCAATCAGCCCCAGCATTTT. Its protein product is CASSFGGNQPQHF.

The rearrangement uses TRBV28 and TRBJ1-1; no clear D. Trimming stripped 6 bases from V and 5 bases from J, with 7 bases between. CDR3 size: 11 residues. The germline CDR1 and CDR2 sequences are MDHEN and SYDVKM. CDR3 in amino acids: CASSEETEAFF. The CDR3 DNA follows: TGTGCCAGCAGCGAGGAGACTGAAGCTTTCTTT.

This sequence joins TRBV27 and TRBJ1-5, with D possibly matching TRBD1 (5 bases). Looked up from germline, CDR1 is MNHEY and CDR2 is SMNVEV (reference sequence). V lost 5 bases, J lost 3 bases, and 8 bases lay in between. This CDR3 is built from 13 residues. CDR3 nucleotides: TGTGCCAGCAGTCAGGGATACAATCAGCCCCAGCATTTT. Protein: CASSQGYNQPQHF.

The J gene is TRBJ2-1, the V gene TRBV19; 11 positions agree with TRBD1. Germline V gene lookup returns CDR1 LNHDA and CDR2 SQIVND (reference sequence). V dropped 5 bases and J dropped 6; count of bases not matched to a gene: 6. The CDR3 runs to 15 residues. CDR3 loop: CASSPRDRGVNEQFF. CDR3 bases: TGTGCCAGTAGTCCCCGGGACAGGGGGGTCAATGAGCAGTTCTTC.

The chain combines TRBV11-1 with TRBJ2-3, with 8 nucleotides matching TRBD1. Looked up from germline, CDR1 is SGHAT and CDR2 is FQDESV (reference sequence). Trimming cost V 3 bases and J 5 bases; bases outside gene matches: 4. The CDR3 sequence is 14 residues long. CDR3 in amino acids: CASSFPGQVDTQYF. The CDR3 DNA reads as TGTGCCAGCAGCTTCCCGGGACAGGTAGATACGCAGTATTTT.

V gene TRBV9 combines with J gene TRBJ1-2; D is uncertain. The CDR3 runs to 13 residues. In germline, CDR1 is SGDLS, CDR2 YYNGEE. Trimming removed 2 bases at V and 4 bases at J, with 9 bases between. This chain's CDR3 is CASSVGRGYGYTF. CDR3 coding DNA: TGTGCCAGCAGCGTTGGGAGAGGCTATGGCTACACCTTC.

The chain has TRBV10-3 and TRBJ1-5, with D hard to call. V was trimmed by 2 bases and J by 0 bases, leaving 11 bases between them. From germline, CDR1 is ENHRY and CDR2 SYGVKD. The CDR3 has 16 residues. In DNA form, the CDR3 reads TGTGCCATCAGTGAGACTCAAGAGAATAGCAATCAGCCCCAGCATTTT. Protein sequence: CAISETQENSNQPQHF.

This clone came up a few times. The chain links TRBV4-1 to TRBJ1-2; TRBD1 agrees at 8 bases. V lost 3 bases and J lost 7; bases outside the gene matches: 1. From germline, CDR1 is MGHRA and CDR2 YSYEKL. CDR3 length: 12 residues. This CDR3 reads CASSQTGVGYTF. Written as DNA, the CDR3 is TGCGCCAGCAGCCAGACAGGGGTTGGCTACACCTTC.

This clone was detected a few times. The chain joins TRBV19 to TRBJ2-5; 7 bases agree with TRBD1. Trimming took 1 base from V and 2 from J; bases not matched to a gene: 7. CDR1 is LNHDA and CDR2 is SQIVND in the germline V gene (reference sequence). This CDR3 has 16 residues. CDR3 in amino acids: CASSIGTGVPQETQYF. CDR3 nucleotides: TGTGCCAGTAGTATAGGAACAGGGGTCCCTCAAGAGACCCAGTACTTC.